This T cell receptor beta chain originates from a study of blood T cells in healthy people across ages. V was pared by 0 bases and J by 8 bases, with 11 bases between. CDR1 and CDR2 from the germline V gene are DFQATT and SNEGSKA (reference sequence). CDR3 length: 13 residues. A second PCR, run for roughly 7 to 11 cycles, used a sample-barcoded 5' primer plus a J-beta primer mix. TCRdb recomputed calls from the 5' RACE reads with MiXCR, one row per CDR3 protein. The sample has almost 300,000 distinct CDR3 sequences, about 25% seen once; the top ten hold around 29%. This chain joins TRBV20-1 and TRBJ2-1; D is unresolved. The source material was blood. The receptor's source is a woman aged 70 to 79 in good health. CDR3 protein: CSARDRGDHEQFF. The CDR3 bases are TGCAGTGCTAGAGATCGTGGTGATCATGAGCAGTTCTTC.